The next 8 T cell receptor beta chains were all read from a single sample in a study of cytomegalovirus exposure and HLA in healthy donors. Both 60 Vbeta primers and 13 Jbeta primers went into the PCR. The data were produced by immunoSEQ multiplex PCR, yet TCRdb's version contains in-frame clones alone and is incomplete. The sample has 150,000 or so clones, roughly 80% seen once. Sequencing used PBMCs. Receptors originate from a man in his fifties or sixties in good health and CMV-seropositive.

This rearrangement joins TRBV2 to TRBJ1-2; D ambiguous. The V and J ends lost 3 bases and 8 bases respectively, with 10 bases between them. Germline assignment: CDR1 SNHLY and CDR2 FYNNEI. The CDR3 extends over 12 amino acids. The CDR3 reads CASSDLPQGYTF. CDR3 nucleotide sequence: TGTGCCAGCAGTGATCTACCCCAAGGCTACACCTTC.

This chain joins TRBV5-4 and TRBJ1-6; D may be TRBD1 (5 bases). The V end was cut by 3 bases, the J end by 0 bases, with 13 bases between. CDR3 size: 17 residues. Germline CDR1 is SGHNT and CDR2 is YYREEE (reference sequence). The DNA for the CDR3 is TGTGCCAGCAGCTGGGACGGGGGGAGCTCCTATAATTCACCCCTCCACTTT. As protein: CASSWDGGSSYNSPLHF.

The rearrangement links TRBV6-1 to TRBJ2-3; TRBD2 matches 11 bases. The J segment lost 5 bases and the V segment lost 6 bases, leaving 4 bases of the junction unmatched. Germline values: CDR1 MNHNS, CDR2 SASEGT. The CDR3 is 14 residues long. The CDR3 spells CASSGTSGQDTQYF. DNA for the CDR3: TGTGCCAGCAGCGGGACTAGCGGTCAAGATACGCAGTATTTT.

Here the CDR3 reads CASSTPGAGVPFHEQFF. Here the CDR3 DNA reads TGTGCCAGCAGCACCCCAGGAGCCGGGGTGCCGTTCCATGAGCAGTTCTTC. The J gene is TRBJ2-1, the V gene TRBV9; weak D call: TRBD2 (5 bases). Germline V gene lookup returns CDR1 SGDLS and CDR2 YYNGEE. The CDR3 runs to 17 residues. Trimming removed 4 bases from V and 8 bases from J, with 25 bases in between.

The genes are TRBV5-1 and TRBJ2-1; 12 positions match TRBD2. V shed 5 bases and J 8 bases; nucleotides not matched to a gene: 8. This CDR3 contains 15 residues. Germline lookup yields CDR1 SGHRS and CDR2 YFSETQ. CDR3 sequence (DNA): TGCGCCAGCAGGACGACTAGCGGGAGAGTAGATGAGCAGTTCTTC. Translation gives CASRTTSGRVDEQFF.

This clone occurred once. The genes are TRBV2 and TRBJ2-1; 13 nucleotides align to TRBD2. CDR1 is SNHLY and CDR2 is FYNNEI in the germline V gene. CDR3 length: 16 residues. The J segment lost 6 bases and the V segment lost 6 bases, leaving 8 bases of the junction unmatched. The CDR3 here is CASRKKGTSGTNEQFF. DNA of the CDR3: TGTGCCAGCAGAAAGAAAGGGACTAGCGGGACCAATGAGCAGTTCTTC.

For this clone: The conserved final phenylalanine or tryptophan is absent from the CDR3, which likely points to a read error. This chain uses TRBV19 with TRBJ2-7; 11 nucleotides match TRBD1. Germline V gene data show CDR1 as LNHDA and CDR2 as SQIVND (reference sequence). The CDR3 has 14 residues. J was trimmed by 2 bases and V by 6 bases; bases with no gene match: 3. The CDR3 loop reads CASSPGQGAYEQYL. In DNA form, the CDR3 reads TGTGCCAGTAGCCCGGGACAGGGGGCCTACGAGCAGTACCTC.

In its sample, this clone was seen a few times. The CDR3 region has the DNA TGTGCCAGCAGTAAAAGGGAGACTCGCACAGATACGCAGTATTTT. It is translated as CASSKRETRTDTQYF. V usage is TRBV2 and J usage is TRBJ2-3, with D possibly matching TRBD2 (5 bases). Germline V gives CDR1 SNHLY, CDR2 FYNNEI. The V and J ends lost 5 bases and 1 base respectively, with 13 bases between them. The CDR3 is 15 residues long.